Reported below is one T cell receptor (beta chain). Its antigen is still unknown. Since all of the isolated RNA was reverse transcribed, expressed TCRB transcripts were what got sequenced. The assay was immunoSEQ multiplex PCR, and TCRdb's table has in-frame clones only and misses some. The data show 250,000 or so clones, over 65% seen once. Each of the CD4+ naive, central memory, regulatory and stem cell-like memory populations was sorted via CD45RO/CCR7/CD25/CD127/CD95/CD27. V was pared by 8 bases and J by 6 bases, with 4 bases between. There are 9 residues in the CDR3. In germline, CDR1 is SNHLY, CDR2 FYNNEI. The data were taken from a study of beta chain features in type 1 diabetes. General observations from the study: The question of HLA type influencing TCRB rearrangement was one that remained unresolved here. In all four CD4+ subsets, TCRB CDR3 length was significantly, moderately reduced in type 1 diabetes.

The sample comprised naive CD4+ T cells from blood. The TCR sequence derives from a man aged 30 to 39 in good health. The chain joins TRBV2 to TRBJ1-2; unclear D gene. The CDR3: CASRNGYTF. Written as DNA, the CDR3 is TGTGCCAGCCGTAATGGCTACACCTTC.